Listed here is a single TCR beta chain. Its antigen remains unknown. There are 13 residues in the CDR3. Trimming took 3 bases from V and 8 from J, leaving 10 bases between them. Germline V gives CDR1 SGHAT, CDR2 FQDESV (reference sequence). Time point indicated: late sampling 161 to 241 days after vaccination in a few convalescent patients. The sample's treatment: 10-day PBMC culture with coronavirus spike peptide pools or control peptides (ViraFEST assay). This specimen belongs to a study of vaccination and CD4 T cells after COVID-19. At the level of the study: Stimulation of cells relied on overlapping spike peptides derived from SARS-CoV-2, HCoV-NL63, HCoV-OC43 and HCoV-229E.

Researchers used the Oncomine TCR Beta short-read assay to sequence DNA from cultured CD4+ T cells. From the PCR reads, TCRdb called clonotypes with MiXCR, one entry per CDR3 protein. Of some 15,000 distinct CDR3 sequences in the sample, roughly 54% were seen once. The gene calls are TRBV11-1 and TRBJ2-2, with a weak D call TRBD1 (5 bases). The sample in question was CD4+ T cells from blood, cultured in vitro, obtained about 7 months after SARS-CoV-2 vaccination. The receptor comes from a human donor who had recovered from COVID-19. CDR3 region: CASSFSGSGELFF. CDR3 in DNA: TGTGCCAGCAGCTTCTCAGGGTCGGGGGAGCTGTTTTTT.